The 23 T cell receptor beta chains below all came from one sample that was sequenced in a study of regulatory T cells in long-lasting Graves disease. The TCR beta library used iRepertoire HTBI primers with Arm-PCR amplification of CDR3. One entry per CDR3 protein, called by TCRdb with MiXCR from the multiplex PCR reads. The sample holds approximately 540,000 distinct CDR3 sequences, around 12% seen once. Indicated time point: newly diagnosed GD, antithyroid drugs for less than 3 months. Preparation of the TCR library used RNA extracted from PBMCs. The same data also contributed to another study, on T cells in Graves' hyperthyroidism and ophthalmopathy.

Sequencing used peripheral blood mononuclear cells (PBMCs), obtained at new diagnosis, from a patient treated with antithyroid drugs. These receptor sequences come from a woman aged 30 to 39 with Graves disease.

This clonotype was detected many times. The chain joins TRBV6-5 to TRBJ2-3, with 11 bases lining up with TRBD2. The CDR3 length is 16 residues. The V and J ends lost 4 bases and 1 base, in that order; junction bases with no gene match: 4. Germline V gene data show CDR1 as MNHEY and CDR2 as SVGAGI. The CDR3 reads CASSFKLAGGTDTQYF. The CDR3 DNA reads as TGTGCCAGCAGTTTCAAACTAGCGGGAGGCACAGATACGCAGTATTTT.

In DNA form, the CDR3 reads TGCAGTGCACTCAGGGGGGGCGCGGGCTATGGCTACACCTTC. This translates into CSALRGGAGYGYTF. The chain couples TRBV20-1 to TRBJ1-2; TRBD1 matches at 7 bases. Germline V lookup: CDR1 DFQATT, CDR2 SNEGSKA (reference sequence). This CDR3 has 14 amino acids. The V and J ends lost 6 bases and 4 bases, in that order; junction bases with no gene match: 11.

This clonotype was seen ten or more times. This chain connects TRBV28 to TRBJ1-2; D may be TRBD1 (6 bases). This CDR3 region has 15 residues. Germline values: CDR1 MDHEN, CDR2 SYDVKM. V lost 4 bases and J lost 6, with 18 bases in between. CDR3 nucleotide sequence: TGTGCCAGCAGTTCGTCGGTGGGGACATCTCATGGCTACACCTTC. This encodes CASSSSVGTSHGYTF.

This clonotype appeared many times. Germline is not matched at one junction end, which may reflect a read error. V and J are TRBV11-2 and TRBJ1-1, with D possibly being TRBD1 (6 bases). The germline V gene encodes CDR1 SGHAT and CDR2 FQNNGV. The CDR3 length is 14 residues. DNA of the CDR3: TGTGCCAGCACCTTACAGGGTTTAGTAGCTGAAGCTTTCTTT. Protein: CASTLQGLVAEAFF. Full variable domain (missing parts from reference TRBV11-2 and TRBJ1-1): EAGVAQSPRYKIIEKRQSVAFWCNPISGHATLYWYQQILGQGPKLLIQFQNNGVVDDSQLPKDRFSAERLKGVDSTLKIQPAKLEDSAVYLCASTLQGLVAEAFFGQGTRLTVV.

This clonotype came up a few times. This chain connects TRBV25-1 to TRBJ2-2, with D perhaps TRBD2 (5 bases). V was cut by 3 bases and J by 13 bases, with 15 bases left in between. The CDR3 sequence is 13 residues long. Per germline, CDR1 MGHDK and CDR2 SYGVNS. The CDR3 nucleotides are TGTGCCAGCAGTGAGCGTAGGGAGTCAGCGCTGTTTTTT. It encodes CASSERRESALFF.

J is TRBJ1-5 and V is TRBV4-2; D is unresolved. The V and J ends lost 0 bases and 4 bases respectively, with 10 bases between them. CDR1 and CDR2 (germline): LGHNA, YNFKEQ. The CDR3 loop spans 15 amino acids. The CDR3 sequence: CASSQDRRGNQPQHF. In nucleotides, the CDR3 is TGTGCCAGCAGCCAAGACAGACGAGGGAATCAGCCCCAGCATTTT.

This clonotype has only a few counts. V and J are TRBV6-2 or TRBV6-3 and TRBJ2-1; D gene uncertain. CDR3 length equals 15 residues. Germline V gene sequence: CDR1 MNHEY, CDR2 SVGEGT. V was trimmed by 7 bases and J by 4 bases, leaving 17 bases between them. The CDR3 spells CASNLVNLGYNEQFF. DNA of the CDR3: TGTGCCAGCAACCTAGTAAACCTAGGGTACAATGAGCAGTTCTTC.

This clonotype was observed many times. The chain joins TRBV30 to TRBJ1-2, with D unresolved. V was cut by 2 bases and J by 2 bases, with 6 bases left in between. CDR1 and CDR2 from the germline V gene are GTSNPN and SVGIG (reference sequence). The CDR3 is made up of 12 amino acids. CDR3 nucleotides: TGTGCCTGGAGTCGGGGAAACTATGGCTACACCTTC. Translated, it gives CAWSRGNYGYTF.

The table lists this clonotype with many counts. The CDR3 reads CVGRGRLTEAFF. The DNA of the CDR3 is TGTGTGGGCAGGGGGCGTCTGACTGAAGCTTTCTTT. The chain uses TRBV30 and TRBJ1-1; 8 nucleotides line up with TRBD1. Germline loops: CDR1 GTSNPN, CDR2 SVGIG (reference sequence). CDR3 length: 12 residues.

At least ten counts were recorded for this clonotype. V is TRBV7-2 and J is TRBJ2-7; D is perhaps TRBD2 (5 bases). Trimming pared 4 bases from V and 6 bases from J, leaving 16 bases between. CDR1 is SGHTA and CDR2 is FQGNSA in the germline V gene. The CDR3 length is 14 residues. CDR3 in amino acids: CASSSVTPGIEQYF. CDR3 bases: TGTGCCAGCAGCTCCGTCACACCGGGGATCGAGCAGTACTTC.

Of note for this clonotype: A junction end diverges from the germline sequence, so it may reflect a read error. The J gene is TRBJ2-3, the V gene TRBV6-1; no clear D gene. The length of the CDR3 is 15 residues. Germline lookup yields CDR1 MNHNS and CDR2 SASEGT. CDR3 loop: CASAEPPLSTDAQYF. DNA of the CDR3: TGTGCCAGCGCCGAGCCTCCACTATCCACAGATGCGCAGTATTTT.

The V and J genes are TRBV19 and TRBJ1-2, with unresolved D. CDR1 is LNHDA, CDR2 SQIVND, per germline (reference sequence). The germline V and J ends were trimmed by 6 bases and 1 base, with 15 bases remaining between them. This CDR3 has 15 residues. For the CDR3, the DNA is TGTGCCAGTAGAAGCAAGGAGGCATTTAACTATGGCTACACCTTC. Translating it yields CASRSKEAFNYGYTF.

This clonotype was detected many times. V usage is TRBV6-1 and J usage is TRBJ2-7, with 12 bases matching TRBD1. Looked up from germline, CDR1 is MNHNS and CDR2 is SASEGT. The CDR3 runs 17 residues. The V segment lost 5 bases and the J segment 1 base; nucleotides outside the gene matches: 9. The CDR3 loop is CASSRGTGGLSSYEQYF. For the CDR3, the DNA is TGTGCCAGCAGTCGAGGGACAGGGGGCCTCTCATCCTACGAGCAGTACTTC.

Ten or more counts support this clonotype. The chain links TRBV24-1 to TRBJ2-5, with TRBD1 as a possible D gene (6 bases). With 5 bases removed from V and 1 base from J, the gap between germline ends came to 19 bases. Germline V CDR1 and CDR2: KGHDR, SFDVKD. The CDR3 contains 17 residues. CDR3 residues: CATSGIRDTRTQETQYF. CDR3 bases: TGTGCCACCAGTGGCATTCGGGACACAAGGACCCAAGAGACCCAGTACTTC.

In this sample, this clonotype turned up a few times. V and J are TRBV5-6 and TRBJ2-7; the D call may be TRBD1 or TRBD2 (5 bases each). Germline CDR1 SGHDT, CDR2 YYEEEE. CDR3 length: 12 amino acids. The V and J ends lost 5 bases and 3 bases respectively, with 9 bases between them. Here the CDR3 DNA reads TGTGCCAGCAGAAGGGACGGCTACGAGCAGTACTTC. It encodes CASRRDGYEQYF.

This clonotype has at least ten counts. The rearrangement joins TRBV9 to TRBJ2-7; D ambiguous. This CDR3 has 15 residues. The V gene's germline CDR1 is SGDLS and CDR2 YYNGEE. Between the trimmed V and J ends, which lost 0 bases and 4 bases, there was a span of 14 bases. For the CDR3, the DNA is TGTGCCAGCAGCGTAGAAGCGCGAAACCCTTACGAGCAGTACTTC. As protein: CASSVEARNPYEQYF.

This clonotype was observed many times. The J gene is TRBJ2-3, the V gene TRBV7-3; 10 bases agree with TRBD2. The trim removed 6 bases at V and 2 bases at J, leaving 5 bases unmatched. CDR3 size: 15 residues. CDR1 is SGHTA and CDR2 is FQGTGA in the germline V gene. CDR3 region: CASSRTSGNTDTQYF. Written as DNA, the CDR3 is TGTGCCAGCAGTAGGACTAGCGGAAACACAGATACGCAGTATTTT.

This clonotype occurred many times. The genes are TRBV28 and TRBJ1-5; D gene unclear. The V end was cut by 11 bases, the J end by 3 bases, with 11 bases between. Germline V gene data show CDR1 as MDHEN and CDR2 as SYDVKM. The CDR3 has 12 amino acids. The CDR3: CAGRSDNQPQHF. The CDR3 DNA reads TGTGCCGGGCGATCTGACAATCAGCCCCAGCATTTT.

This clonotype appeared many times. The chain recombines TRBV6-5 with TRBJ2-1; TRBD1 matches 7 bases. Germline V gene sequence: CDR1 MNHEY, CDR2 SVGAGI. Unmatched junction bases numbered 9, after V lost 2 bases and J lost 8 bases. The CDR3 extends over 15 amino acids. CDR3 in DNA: TGTGCCAGCAGTTACAGGCGACAGGGTGTCGATGAGCAGTTCTTC. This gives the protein CASSYRRQGVDEQFF.

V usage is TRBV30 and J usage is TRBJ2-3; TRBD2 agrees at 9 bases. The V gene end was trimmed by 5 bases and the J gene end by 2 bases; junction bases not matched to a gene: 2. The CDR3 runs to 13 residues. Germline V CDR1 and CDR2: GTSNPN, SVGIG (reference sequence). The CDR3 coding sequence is TGTGCCTGGGAGCGGGAGGACACAGATACGCAGTATTTT. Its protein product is CAWEREDTDTQYF.

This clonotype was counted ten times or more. The CDR3 loop reads CASSAGMGYGYTF. CDR3 sequence (DNA): TGTGCCAGCAGTGCAGGGATGGGCTATGGCTACACCTTC. The chain combines TRBV2 with TRBJ1-2; D may be TRBD1 (5 bases). The V and J ends lost 4 bases and 4 bases respectively, with 10 bases between them. This CDR3 has 13 amino acids. Germline V lookup: CDR1 SNHLY, CDR2 FYNNEI.

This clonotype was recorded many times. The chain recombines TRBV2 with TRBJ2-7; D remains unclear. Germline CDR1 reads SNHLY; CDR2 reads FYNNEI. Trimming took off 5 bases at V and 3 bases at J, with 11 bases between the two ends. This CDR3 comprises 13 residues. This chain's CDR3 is CASSLTLFYEQYF. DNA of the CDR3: TGTGCCAGCAGTCTCACTCTATTCTACGAGCAGTACTTC.

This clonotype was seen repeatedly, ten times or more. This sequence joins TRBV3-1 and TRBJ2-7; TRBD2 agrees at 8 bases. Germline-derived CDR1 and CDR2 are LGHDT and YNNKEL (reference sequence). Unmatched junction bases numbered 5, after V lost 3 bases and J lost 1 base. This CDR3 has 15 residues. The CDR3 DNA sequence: TGTGCCAGCAGCCAGCCCGGGACTAGTTCCTACGAGCAGTACTTC. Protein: CASSQPGTSSYEQYF.